These T cell receptor beta chains were read from a single sample in a study of CD8+CD57+ T cells in acquired aplastic anemia. TCRdb used MiXCR to reprocess the reads, holding one entry per CDR3 protein. The top ten hold 42% of the sample, which has around 250,000 distinct CDR3 sequences, approximately 86% seen once. Material for sequencing was sorted CD4+, CD8+, or CD8+CD57+ T cells (not recorded which) from PBMCs. All receptors come from a human donor with aplastic anemia. Both conserved end residues are part of each CDR3. D genes are given only for firm matches. Clone size, where shown, is once, few, many, or a class for clones that have expanded.

TRBJ1-1,-,TRBV6-5,-,TGTGCCAGCAGTATAGGCGGGGGTGAAGCTTTCTTT,CASSIGGGEAFF
TRBJ2-5,-,TRBV7-2,TRBD1,TGTGCCAGCAGCCCGGGACCCGGGGCAGGGGGCACTCAGACCCAGTACTTC,CASSPGPGAGGTQTQYF
TRBJ2-7,-,TRBV2,TRBD2,TGTGCCAGCAGTCCCCGCGGCGGGAGGGTCGAGCAGTACTTC,CASSPRGGRVEQYF
TRBJ1-1,-,TRBV5-1,TRBD1,TGCGCCAGCAGCTTGGATGTACAGGGGGCCACTGAAGCTTTCTTT,CASSLDVQGATEAFF
TRBJ2-1,-,TRBV9,-,TGTGCCAGCAGCCTTGGATCGGGGGCAGAAAATAAAGAGCAGTTCTTC,CASSLGSGAENKEQFF
TRBJ2-5,-,TRBV7-2,-,TGTGCCAGCAGCTTAGCGGCAGGTCCCGAAACGCACCAAGAGACCCAGTACTTC,CASSLAAGPETHQETQYF
TRBJ2-2,-,TRBV7-3,-,TGTGCCAGCAGCTTAAGGCAGGACACCGGGGAGCTGTTTTTT,CASSLRQDTGELFF
TRBJ1-1,-,TRBV2,-,TGTGCCAGCAGCTTATATCTGGGGGGGAACACTGAAGCTTTCTTT,CASSLYLGGNTEAFF
TRBJ2-1,-,TRBV7-8,-,TGTGCCAGCAGCATAGCTAGACAGGCCGAGACTGAGCATTTCTTC,CASSIARQAETEHFF
TRBJ2-3,-,TRBV7-9,-,TGTGCCAGCAGCTTAGTGCGCGGGGCCGATATGCTTTATTTT,CASSLVRGADMLYF
TRBJ1-2,once,TRBV4-2,-,TGTGCCAGCAGCCAAGATGAAAGGGCGGGGGGCTACACCTTC,CASSQDERAGGYTF
TRBJ1-1,-,TRBV7-2,-,TGTGCCAGCAGCCTCAAAGCGACCGCGGACTATGACTACTTCTTT,CASSLKATADYDYFF
TRBJ1-5,-,TRBV10-2,-,TGCGCCAGCAGTGGGGGTCGGGGAAATCAGCCCCAGCATTTT,CASSGGRGNQPQHF
TRBJ2-7,few,TRBV20-1,-,TGCAGCGCTGTGGGGCAGTCCATCCCCTACGAGCAGTACTTC,CSAVGQSIPYEQYF
TRBJ2-6,-,TRBV7-7,-,TGTGCCAGCAGCTTAGCCCGACAATACTTTGGCAACACCCTGACTTTC,CASSLARQYFGNTLTF
TRBJ2-5,few,TRBV2,-,TGTGCCAGCAGCCAGGGCGGCGGGAACGGGCCGGAGGACTTC,CASSQGGGNGPEDF
TRBJ1-2,-,TRBV2,-,TGTGCCAGCAGCTATGACAGTTTCGGCTATGGCTACACCTTC,CASSYDSFGYGYTF
TRBJ2-4,many,TRBV5-8,-,TGTGCCAGCGGCTTAGCTGGGAACATTCAGTACTTC,CASGLAGNIQYF
TRBJ2-5,few,TRBV15,-,TGTGCCACCAGCAGGCATCAAGAGACCCAGTACTTC,CATSRHQETQYF
TRBJ2-1,-,TRBV15,-,TGTGCCAGCAGCAGAGATAGCGAGGCGGGGAATGAGCAGTTCTTC,CASSRDSEAGNEQFF
TRBJ2-1,-,TRBV7-3,-,TGTGCCAGCAGTGATGGGGGGATCGCTGAGCAGGTCTTC,CASSDGGIAEQVF
TRBJ1-2,-,TRBV29-1,TRBD1,TGCAGCGTCGCCGGGACAGGGTTAGCTAACTATGGCTACACCTTC,CSVAGTGLANYGYTF
TRBJ2-3,-,TRBV7-8,-,TGTGCCAGCAGCTTAGCGGGACCTCCCGATACGCACTACTTT,CASSLAGPPDTHYF
TRBJ2-3,-,TRBV11-2,-,TGTGCCAGCAGCTTAGTGCAACAGGCCGATACGCAGTATTTT,CASSLVQQADTQYF
TRBJ1-2,-,TRBV7-2,-,TGTGCCAGCAGCTTAGCGGGAGGTCGCGATACGTATTGTTACACCTTC,CASSLAGGRDTYCYTF
TRBJ2-1,once,TRBV24-1,TRBD2,TGTGCCAGTAGTATCACTCTAGCGGGAAGTCTGTCCTTC,CASSITLAGSLSF
TRBJ2-2,-,TRBV7-3,TRBD1,TGTGCCAGCAGCTTAAGGGACAGCCTAACCGGGGAGCTGTTTTTT,CASSLRDSLTGELFF
TRBJ1-2,-,TRBV24-1,-,TGTGCCACCAGTGATTACAGGAGAACCTATGGCTACACCTTC,CATSDYRRTYGYTF
TRBJ1-5,-,TRBV7-8,-,TGTGCCAGCAGCTTAGCGGGAGACACCCGTACGCAGTACCAGCATTTT,CASSLAGDTRTQYQHF
TRBJ2-5,-,TRBV2,-,TGTGCCAGCAGTGATGGGGGGACTTGGGGGGAGACCCACTACTTC,CASSDGGTWGETHYF
TRBJ1-1,-,TRBV7-3,-,TGTGCCAGCAGTTCTCGCGGGACTTGCGGAGAGACTTTCTTT,CASSSRGTCGETFF